This entry lists 20 T cell receptor beta chains sequenced from one sample in a study of PD-1 blockade in mismatch repair-deficient tumors. Measured with immunoSEQ multiplex PCR; TCRdb has only the in-frame clones, and not every one. The table has around 100,000 clones, roughly four fifths seen once. The sequences come from peripheral blood, collected approximately 8 months after starting pembrolizumab. Source of these receptors: an adult with mismatch repair-deficient cancer.

In its sample, this clone was seen once. V and J are TRBV5-1 and TRBJ2-3, with a weak D call TRBD2 (6 bases). Germline CDR1 reads SGHRS; CDR2 reads YFSETQ. Deletions cut 6 bases from V and 1 base from J, with 9 bases between. The CDR3 contains 13 residues. The CDR3 sequence is CASKASGTDTQYF. DNA of the CDR3: TGCGCCAGCAAGGCTAGCGGCACAGATACGCAGTATTTT.

DNA of the CDR3: TGCAGCGTTGAAGATGGAGGGACAGATACGCAGTATTTT. Residues: CSVEDGGTDTQYF. The J gene is TRBJ2-3, the V gene TRBV29-1; TRBD2 is a possible D gene (6 bases). Germline V lookup: CDR1 SQVTM, CDR2 ANQGSEA. This CDR3 spans 13 amino acids. The V end lost 0 bases, the J end lost 3 bases, and 7 bases lay between the germline ends.

The rearrangement uses TRBV19 and TRBJ1-4, with D possibly matching TRBD1 (5 bases). V was pared by 5 bases and J by 7 bases, with 23 bases between. The CDR3 runs to 17 residues. CDR1 is LNHDA, CDR2 SQIVND, per germline (reference sequence). The CDR3 protein is CASSSQLSVGESEKLFF. CDR3 sequence (DNA): TGTGCCAGTAGTTCTCAGCTTTCAGTAGGGGAGAGTGAAAAACTGTTTTTT.

The rearrangement uses TRBV25-1 and TRBJ2-1, with 8 bases fitting TRBD1. The CDR3 loop spans 16 amino acids. The J segment lost 5 bases and the V segment lost 1 base, leaving 7 bases of the junction unmatched. Germline V gene lookup returns CDR1 MGHDK and CDR2 SYGVNS. Here the CDR3 DNA reads TGTGCCAGCAGTGAATCTTACAGGGGGACGGACAATGAGCAGTTCTTC. This gives the protein CASSESYRGTDNEQFF.

V gene TRBV7-8 combines with J gene TRBJ1-1; no definite D call. Trimming removed 5 bases at V and 0 bases at J, with 16 bases between. Germline V lookup: CDR1 SGHVS, CDR2 FQNEAQ. This CDR3 is built from 16 residues. Written as DNA, the CDR3 is TGTGCCAGCAGCCTGAGTCTTGGGCAGCTGAACACTGAAGCTTTCTTT. This translates into CASSLSLGQLNTEAFF.

The chain is built from TRBV29-1 and TRBJ2-1; no reliable D call. The CDR3 runs to 11 residues. Germline-derived CDR1 and CDR2 are SQVTM and ANQGSEA. Trimming stripped 3 bases from V and 4 bases from J, with 4 bases between. The CDR3 loop reads CSVERYNEQFF. The CDR3 DNA reads as TGCAGCGTTGAGAGGTACAATGAGCAGTTCTTC.

The chain is built from TRBV7-9 and TRBJ1-4; D is possibly TRBD1 (5 bases). The V end was cut by 1 base, the J end by 8 bases, with 17 bases between. Germline V gene data show CDR1 as SEHNR and CDR2 as FQNEAQ (reference sequence). The CDR3 is 16 residues long. CDR3 sequence: CASSLDDSTEDEKLFF. The CDR3 DNA is TGTGCCAGCAGCTTAGATGATTCGACAGAGGACGAAAAACTGTTTTTT.

The V and J genes are TRBV30 and TRBJ1-2, with 9 bases aligning to TRBD1. The germline V gene encodes CDR1 GTSNPN and CDR2 SVGIG (reference sequence). This CDR3 spans 14 amino acids. The ends lost 0 bases at V and 2 bases at J; junction bases unmatched: 1. The CDR3, as DNA: TGTGCCTGGAGTGTACAGGGGGCGAACTATGGCTACACCTTC. Its protein product is CAWSVQGANYGYTF.

The table lists this clone with a count of one. This sequence joins TRBV28 and TRBJ2-2, with D possibly matching TRBD1 (6 bases). This CDR3 has 16 residues. Germline lookup yields CDR1 MDHEN and CDR2 SYDVKM. V lost 4 bases, J lost 6 bases, and 18 bases lay in between. CDR3 amino acids: CASSSQGLGSPGELFF. In DNA, the CDR3 is TGTGCCAGCAGTTCTCAGGGGCTTGGTTCCCCCGGGGAGCTGTTTTTT.

The chain links TRBV7-6 to TRBJ1-3; D is perhaps TRBD1 (6 bases). Per the germline V gene, CDR1 is SGHVS and CDR2 is FNYEAQ. The ends were cut back, 4 bases at V and 2 bases at J, with 12 bases in the middle. CDR3 length equals 15 residues. The CDR3: CASSSLGTPGNTIYF. DNA for the CDR3: TGTGCCAGCAGCTCTCTTGGGACACCTGGAAACACCATATATTTT.

This sequence joins TRBV5-6 and TRBJ2-3; 7 bases are a match to TRBD1. Unmatched junction bases numbered 6, after V lost 2 bases and J lost 0 bases. The CDR3 contains 16 residues. Germline lookup yields CDR1 SGHDT and CDR2 YYEEEE. As DNA, the CDR3 is TGTGCCAGCAGCTTCCGGACAGGACTCAGCACAGATACGCAGTATTTT. Its translation is CASSFRTGLSTDTQYF.

The DNA for the CDR3 is TGTGCCAGCCTAACCCCATCCCGATTTAGCGGGAGGTACGAGCAGTACTTC. Translating gives CASLTPSRFSGRYEQYF. The gene calls are TRBV2 and TRBJ2-7; TRBD2 aligns across 10 bases. The CDR3 loop spans 17 amino acids. V was clipped by 8 bases and J by 4 bases; unmatched bases: 17. Germline V gives CDR1 SNHLY, CDR2 FYNNEI.

The chain is built from TRBV5-4 and TRBJ2-5, with D possibly being TRBD1 (6 bases). In germline, CDR1 is SGHNT, CDR2 YYREEE (reference sequence). The ends were cut back, 2 bases at V and 1 base at J, with 9 bases in the middle. The CDR3 spans 14 residues. CDR3 in DNA: TGTGCCAGCAGCTTACAGGGATCCCAAGAGACCCAGTACTTC. It translates to CASSLQGSQETQYF.

This chain uses TRBV7-8 with TRBJ2-7; 7 bases are shared with TRBD2. The germline V gene encodes CDR1 SGHVS and CDR2 FQNEAQ. Trimming took 5 bases from V and 0 from J; bases not matched to a gene: 7. The CDR3 is 15 amino acids. The CDR3 DNA is TGTGCCAGCAGCCCAAGCGGGGTTTCCTCCTACGAGCAGTACTTC. This sequence encodes CASSPSGVSSYEQYF. The entire variable domain, with the rest obtained from reference TRBV7-8 and TRBJ2-7, is as follows: GAGVSQSPRYKVAKRGQDVALRCDPISGHVSLFWYQQALGQGPEFLTYFQNEAQLDKSGLPSDRFFAERPEGSVSTLKIQRTQQEDSAVYLCASSPSGVSSYEQYFGPGTRLTVT.

The chain is built from TRBV19 and TRBJ2-1; TRBD2 aligns across 9 bases. Unmatched junction bases numbered 7, after V lost 7 bases and J lost 0 bases. The CDR3 runs to 16 residues. Germline loops: CDR1 LNHDA, CDR2 SQIVND (reference sequence). CDR3 region: CASTSGITSSYNEQFF. DNA of the CDR3: TGTGCCAGTACTAGCGGGATCACAAGCTCCTACAATGAGCAGTTCTTC. The full variable domain, its missing parts supplied by reference TRBV19 and TRBJ2-1, is DGGITQSPKYLFRKEGQNVTLSCEQNLNHDAMYWYRQDPGQGLRLIYYSQIVNDFQKGDIAEGYSVSREKKESFPLTVTSAQKNPTAFYLCASTSGITSSYNEQFFGPGTRLTVL.

This chain uses TRBV11-1 with TRBJ2-3, with 7 bases lining up with TRBD1. The V and J ends lost 4 bases and 1 base, in that order; junction bases with no gene match: 14. The CDR3 spans 18 residues. Germline CDR1 reads SGHAT; CDR2 reads FQDESV (reference sequence). CDR3 coding DNA: TGTGCCAGCAGCTCAGGGGGAATGGGGTCAATAGGCACAGATACGCAGTATTTT. Its protein is CASSSGGMGSIGTDTQYF.

This clone was found many times. The chain uses TRBV7-9 and TRBJ2-7, with 9 bases that match TRBD1. Germline V gene sequence: CDR1 SEHNR, CDR2 FQNEAQ (reference sequence). The CDR3 extends over 14 amino acids. J gave up 4 bases and V 5 bases, and 6 bases lay outside the gene matches. CDR3 region: CASSPRQGGYEQYF. DNA for the CDR3: TGTGCCAGCAGCCCTCGACAGGGGGGGTACGAGCAGTACTTC. Full variable domain (rest looked up from reference TRBV7-9 and TRBJ2-7): DTGVSQNPRHKITKRGQNVTFRCDPISEHNRLYWYRQTLGQGPEFLTYFQNEAQLEKSRLLSDRFSAERPKGSFSTLEIQRTEQGDSAMYLCASSPRQGGYEQYFGPGTRLTVT.

The rearrangement links TRBV9 to TRBJ2-2; 8 bases are a match to TRBD2. V lost 4 bases, J lost 7 bases, and 6 bases stayed unmatched. The CDR3 consists of 14 residues. Per germline, CDR1 SGDLS and CDR2 YYNGEE. Here the CDR3 DNA reads TGTGCCAGCAGCAGTAGCGGGATGGGCGGGGAGCTGTTTTTT. Its translation is CASSSSGMGGELFF.

This chain connects TRBV7-2 to TRBJ2-7; 9 bases agree with TRBD1. The CDR3 extends over 15 amino acids. With V trimmed by 1 base and J by 6 bases, 7 bases remained unmatched. Germline assignment: CDR1 SGHTA and CDR2 FQGNSA. CDR3 in DNA: TGTGCCAGCAGCTTAGTAGTGGACAGGGGCGTCGAGCAGTACTTC. Its protein is CASSLVVDRGVEQYF.

J is TRBJ1-2 and V is TRBV2; D is possibly TRBD1 (6 bases). CDR1 and CDR2 (germline): SNHLY, FYNNEI. The V gene lost 7 bases and the J gene lost 1 base, with 25 bases spanning the gap. The CDR3 has 18 amino acids. The CDR3 region is CASMEVRDTEPDNYGYTF. The CDR3 DNA is TGTGCCAGCATGGAAGTCCGGGACACGGAACCTGATAACTATGGCTACACCTTC.